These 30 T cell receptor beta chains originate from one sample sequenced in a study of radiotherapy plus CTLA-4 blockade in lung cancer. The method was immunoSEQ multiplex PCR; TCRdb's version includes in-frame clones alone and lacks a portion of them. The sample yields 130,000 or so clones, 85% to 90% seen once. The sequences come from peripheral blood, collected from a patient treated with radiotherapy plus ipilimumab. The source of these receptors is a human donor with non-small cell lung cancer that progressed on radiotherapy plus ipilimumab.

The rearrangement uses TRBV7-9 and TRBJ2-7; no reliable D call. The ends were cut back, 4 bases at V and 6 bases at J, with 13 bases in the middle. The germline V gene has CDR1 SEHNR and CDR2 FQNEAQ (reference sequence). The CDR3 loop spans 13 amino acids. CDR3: CASSYLSRAEQYF. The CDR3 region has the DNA TGTGCCAGCAGCTACCTATCCCGGGCCGAGCAGTACTTC.

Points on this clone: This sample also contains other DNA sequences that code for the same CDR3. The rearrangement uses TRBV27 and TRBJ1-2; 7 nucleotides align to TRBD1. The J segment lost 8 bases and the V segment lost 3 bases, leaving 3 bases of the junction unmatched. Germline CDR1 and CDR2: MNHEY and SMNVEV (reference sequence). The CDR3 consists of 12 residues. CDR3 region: CASSFRGSGYTF. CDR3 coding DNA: TGTGCCAGCAGTTTCAGGGGGTCCGGCTACACCTTC.

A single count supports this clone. CDR3 DNA: TGTGCCAGCAGTCGCAAACAGGGGGCTAACAATGAGCAGTTCTTC. Residues: CASSRKQGANNEQFF. The J gene is TRBJ2-1, the V gene TRBV2; 9 nucleotides agree with TRBD1. The CDR3 has 15 residues. V gave up 5 bases and J gave up 5 bases; unmatched junction bases: 7. In germline, CDR1 is SNHLY, CDR2 FYNNEI.

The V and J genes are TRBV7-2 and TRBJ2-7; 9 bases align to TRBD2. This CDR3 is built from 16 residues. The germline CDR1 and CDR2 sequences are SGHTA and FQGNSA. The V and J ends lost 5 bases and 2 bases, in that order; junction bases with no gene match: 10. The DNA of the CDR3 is TGTGCCAGCAGCCAGACCCTAGCGGGGAGCGCCTACGAGCAGTACTTC. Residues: CASSQTLAGSAYEQYF. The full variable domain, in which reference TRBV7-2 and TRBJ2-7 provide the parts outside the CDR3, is GAGVSQSPSNKVTEKGKDVELRCDPISGHTALYWYRQSLGQGLEFLIYFQGNSAPDKSGLPSDRFSAERTGGSVSTLTIQRTQQEDSAVYLCASSQTLAGSAYEQYFGPGTRLTVT.

This CDR3 reads CASSMTSGTGELFF. As DNA, the CDR3 is TGTGCCAGCAGTATGACTAGCGGCACCGGGGAGCTGTTTTTT. The genes are TRBV2 and TRBJ2-2; 9 bases line up with TRBD2. Losses at the gene ends were 5 bases for V and 4 bases for J; bases not matched to a gene: 2. The CDR3 sequence is 14 residues long. The germline gives CDR1 SNHLY, CDR2 FYNNEI.

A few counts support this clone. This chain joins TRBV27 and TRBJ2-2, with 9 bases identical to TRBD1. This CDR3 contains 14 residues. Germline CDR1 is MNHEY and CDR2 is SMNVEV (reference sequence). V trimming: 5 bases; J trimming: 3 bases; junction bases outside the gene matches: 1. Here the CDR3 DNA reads TGTGCCAGCAGTAGACAGGGGGACACCGGGGAGCTGTTTTTT. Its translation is CASSRQGDTGELFF.

The CDR3 DNA reads TGTGCCAGCAAAAGGGACCCCCCAGAGACCCAGTACTTC. The encoded protein is CASKRDPPETQYF. V is TRBV2 and J is TRBJ2-5; D tentatively reads TRBD1 or TRBD2 (5 bases each). Germline V gene sequence: CDR1 SNHLY, CDR2 FYNNEI. V shed 7 bases and J shed 4 bases, with 13 bases lying between them. The CDR3 has 13 amino acids.

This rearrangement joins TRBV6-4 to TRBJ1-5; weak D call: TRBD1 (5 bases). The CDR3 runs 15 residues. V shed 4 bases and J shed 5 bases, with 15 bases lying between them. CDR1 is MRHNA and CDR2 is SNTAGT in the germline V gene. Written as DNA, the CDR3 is TGTGCCAGCAGTGGCGGAGTTCTAGGGGATCAGCCCCAGCATTTT. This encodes CASSGGVLGDQPQHF.

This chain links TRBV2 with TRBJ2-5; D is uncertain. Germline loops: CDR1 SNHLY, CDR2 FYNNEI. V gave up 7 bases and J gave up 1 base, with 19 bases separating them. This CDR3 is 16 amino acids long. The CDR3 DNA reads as TGTGCCAGCACCCCCGGGCCACTAAACGGCCAAGAGACCCAGTACTTC. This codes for CASTPGPLNGQETQYF.

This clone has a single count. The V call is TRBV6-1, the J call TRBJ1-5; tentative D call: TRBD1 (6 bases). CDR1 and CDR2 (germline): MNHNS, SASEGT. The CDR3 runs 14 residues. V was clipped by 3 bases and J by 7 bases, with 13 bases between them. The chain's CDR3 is CASSEGGGHQPQHF. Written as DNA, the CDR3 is TGTGCCAGCAGTGAGGGAGGGGGGCACCAGCCCCAGCATTTT.

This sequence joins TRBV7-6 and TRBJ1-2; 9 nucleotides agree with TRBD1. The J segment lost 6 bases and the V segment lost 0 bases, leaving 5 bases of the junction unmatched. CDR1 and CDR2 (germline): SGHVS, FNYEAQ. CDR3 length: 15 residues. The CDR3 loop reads CASSLARDRDNGYTF. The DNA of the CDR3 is TGTGCCAGCAGCTTAGCGAGGGACAGGGATAATGGCTACACCTTC.

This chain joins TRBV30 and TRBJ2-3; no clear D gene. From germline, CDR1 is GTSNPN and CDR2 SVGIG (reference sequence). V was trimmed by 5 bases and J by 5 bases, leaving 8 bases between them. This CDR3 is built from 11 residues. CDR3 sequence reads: CAWGYGDTQYF. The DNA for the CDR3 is TGTGCCTGGGGGTACGGAGATACGCAGTATTTT.

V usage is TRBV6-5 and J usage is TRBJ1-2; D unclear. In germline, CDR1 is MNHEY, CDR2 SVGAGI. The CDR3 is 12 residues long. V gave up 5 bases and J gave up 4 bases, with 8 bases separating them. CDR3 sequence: CASSAGSYGYTF. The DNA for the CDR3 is TGTGCCAGCAGTGCTGGGTCCTATGGCTACACCTTC.

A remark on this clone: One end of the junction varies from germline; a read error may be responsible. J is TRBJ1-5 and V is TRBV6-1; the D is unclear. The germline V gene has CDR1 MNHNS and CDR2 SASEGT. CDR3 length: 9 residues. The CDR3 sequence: CASRDTTDF. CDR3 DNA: TGTGCCAGCAGAGATACCACGGACTTT.

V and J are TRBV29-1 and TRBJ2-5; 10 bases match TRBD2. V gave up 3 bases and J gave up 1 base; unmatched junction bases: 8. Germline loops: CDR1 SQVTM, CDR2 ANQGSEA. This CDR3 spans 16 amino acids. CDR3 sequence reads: CSVDLAGEKGQETQYF. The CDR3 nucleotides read TGCAGCGTTGACCTAGCGGGAGAGAAGGGCCAAGAGACCCAGTACTTC.

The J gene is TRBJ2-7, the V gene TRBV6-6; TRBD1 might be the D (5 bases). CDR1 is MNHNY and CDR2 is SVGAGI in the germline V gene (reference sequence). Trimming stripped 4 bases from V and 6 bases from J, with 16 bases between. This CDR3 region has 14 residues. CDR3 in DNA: TGTGCCAGCAGTTCCCTCCAGGGTGGGGCCGAGCAGTACTTC. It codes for CASSSLQGGAEQYF.

The CDR3 DNA sequence: TGTGCCAGCAGTGAAAGGGGCCCGCATGGCTACACCTTC. Translated: CASSERGPHGYTF. The V and J genes are TRBV6-1 and TRBJ1-2; D might be TRBD1 (5 bases). Trimming removed 2 bases from V and 6 bases from J, with 10 bases in between. The CDR3 has 13 residues. Germline CDR1 reads MNHNS; CDR2 reads SASEGT.

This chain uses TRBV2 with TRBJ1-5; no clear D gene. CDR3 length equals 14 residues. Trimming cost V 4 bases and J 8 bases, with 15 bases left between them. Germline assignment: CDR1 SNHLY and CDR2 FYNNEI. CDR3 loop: CASSVSGHVEPQHF. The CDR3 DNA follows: TGTGCCAGCAGTGTTAGTGGCCATGTGGAGCCCCAGCATTTT. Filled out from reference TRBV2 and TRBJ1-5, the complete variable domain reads EPEVTQTPSHQVTQMGQEVILRCVPISNHLYFYWYRQILGQKVEFLVSFYNNEISEKSEIFDDQFSVERPDGSNFTLKIRSTKLEDSAMYFCASSVSGHVEPQHFGDGTRLSIL.

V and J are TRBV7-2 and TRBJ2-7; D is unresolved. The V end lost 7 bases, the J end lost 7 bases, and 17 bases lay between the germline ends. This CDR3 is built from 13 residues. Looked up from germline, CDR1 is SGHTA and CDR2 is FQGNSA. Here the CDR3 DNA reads TGTGCCAGCACGGTGGGTTTGTTCTATGAGCAGTACTTC. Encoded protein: CASTVGLFYEQYF.

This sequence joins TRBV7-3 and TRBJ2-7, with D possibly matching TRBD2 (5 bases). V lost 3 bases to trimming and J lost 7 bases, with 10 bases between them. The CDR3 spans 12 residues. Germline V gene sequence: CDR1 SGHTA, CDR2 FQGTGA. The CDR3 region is CASSLNGEEQYF. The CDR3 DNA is TGTGCCAGCAGCTTGAACGGGGAAGAGCAGTACTTC.

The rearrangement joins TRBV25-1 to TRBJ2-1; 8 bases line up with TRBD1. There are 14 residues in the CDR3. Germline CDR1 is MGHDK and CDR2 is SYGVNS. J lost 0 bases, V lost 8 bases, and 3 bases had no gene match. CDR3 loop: CASRTGSSYNEQFF. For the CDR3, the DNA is TGTGCCAGCCGGACAGGGAGCTCCTACAATGAGCAGTTCTTC.

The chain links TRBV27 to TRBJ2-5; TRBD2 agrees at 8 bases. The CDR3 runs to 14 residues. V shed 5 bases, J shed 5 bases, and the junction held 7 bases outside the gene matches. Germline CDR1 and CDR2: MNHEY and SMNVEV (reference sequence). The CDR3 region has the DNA TGTGCCAGCAGTCCGAGGACTAGCTGGGAGACCCAGTACTTC. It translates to CASSPRTSWETQYF.

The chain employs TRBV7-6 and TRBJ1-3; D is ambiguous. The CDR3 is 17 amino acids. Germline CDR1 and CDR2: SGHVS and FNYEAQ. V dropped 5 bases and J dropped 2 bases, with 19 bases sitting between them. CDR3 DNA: TGTGCCAGCAGCGCCAATGACATAGGTGCCGCTGGAAACACCATATATTTT. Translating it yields CASSANDIGAAGNTIYF.

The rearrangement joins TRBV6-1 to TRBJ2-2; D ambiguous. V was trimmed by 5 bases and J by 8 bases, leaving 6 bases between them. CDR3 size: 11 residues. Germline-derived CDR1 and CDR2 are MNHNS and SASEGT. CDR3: CASSRVGELFF. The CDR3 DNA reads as TGTGCCAGCAGTAGAGTAGGGGAGCTGTTTTTT.

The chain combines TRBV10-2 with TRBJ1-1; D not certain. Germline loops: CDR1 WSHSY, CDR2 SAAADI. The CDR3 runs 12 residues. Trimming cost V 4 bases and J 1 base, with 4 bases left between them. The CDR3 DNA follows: TGCGCCAGCAGTGTTTGGAACACTGAAGCTTTCTTT. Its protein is CASSVWNTEAFF.

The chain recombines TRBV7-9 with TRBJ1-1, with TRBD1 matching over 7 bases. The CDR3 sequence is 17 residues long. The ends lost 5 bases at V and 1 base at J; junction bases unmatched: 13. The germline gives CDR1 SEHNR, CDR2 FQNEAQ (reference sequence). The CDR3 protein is CASSKILRQGRNTEAFF. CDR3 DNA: TGTGCCAGCAGCAAAATTCTAAGACAGGGTCGGAACACTGAAGCTTTCTTT.

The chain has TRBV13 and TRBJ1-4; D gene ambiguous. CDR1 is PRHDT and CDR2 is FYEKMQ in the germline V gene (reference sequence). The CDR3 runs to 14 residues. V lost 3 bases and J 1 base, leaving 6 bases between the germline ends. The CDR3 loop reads CASSFRETNEKLFF. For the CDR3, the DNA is TGTGCCAGCAGCTTTCGAGAAACTAATGAAAAACTGTTTTTT.

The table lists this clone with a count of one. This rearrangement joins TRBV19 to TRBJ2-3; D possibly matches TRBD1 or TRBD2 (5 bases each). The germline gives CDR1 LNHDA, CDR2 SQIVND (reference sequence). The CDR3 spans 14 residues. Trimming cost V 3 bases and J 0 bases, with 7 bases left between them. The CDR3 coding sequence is TGTGCCAGTAGTATGGGACCAAGCACAGATACGCAGTATTTT. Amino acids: CASSMGPSTDTQYF.

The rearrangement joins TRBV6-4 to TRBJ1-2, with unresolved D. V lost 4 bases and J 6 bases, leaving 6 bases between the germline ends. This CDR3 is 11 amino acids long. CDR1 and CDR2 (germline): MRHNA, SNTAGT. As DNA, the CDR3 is TGTGCCAGCAGTGCCGGCGATGGCTACACCTTC. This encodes CASSAGDGYTF.

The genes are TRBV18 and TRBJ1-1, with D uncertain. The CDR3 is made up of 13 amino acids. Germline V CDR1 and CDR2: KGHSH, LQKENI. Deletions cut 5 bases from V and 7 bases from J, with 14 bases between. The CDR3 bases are TGTGCCAGCTCAAACGCACAGCAAGATGAAGCTTTCTTT. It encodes CASSNAQQDEAFF.